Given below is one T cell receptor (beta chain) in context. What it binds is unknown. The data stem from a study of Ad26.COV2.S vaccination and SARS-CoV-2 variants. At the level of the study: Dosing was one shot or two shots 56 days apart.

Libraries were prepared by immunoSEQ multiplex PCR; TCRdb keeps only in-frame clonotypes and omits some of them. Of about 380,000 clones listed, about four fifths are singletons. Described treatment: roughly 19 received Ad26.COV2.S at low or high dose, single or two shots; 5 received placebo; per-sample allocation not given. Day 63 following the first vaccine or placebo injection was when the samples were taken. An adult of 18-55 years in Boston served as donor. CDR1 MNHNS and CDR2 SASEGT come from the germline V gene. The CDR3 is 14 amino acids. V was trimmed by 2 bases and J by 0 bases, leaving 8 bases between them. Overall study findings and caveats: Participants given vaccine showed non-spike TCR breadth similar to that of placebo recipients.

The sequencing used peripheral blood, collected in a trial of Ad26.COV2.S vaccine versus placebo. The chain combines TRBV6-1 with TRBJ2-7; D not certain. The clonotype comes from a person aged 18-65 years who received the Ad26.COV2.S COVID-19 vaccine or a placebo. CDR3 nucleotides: TGTGCCAGCAGTGAATTGGCGTACTCCTACGAGCAGTACTTC. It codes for CASSELAYSYEQYF.